One T cell receptor beta chain is described in this entry. Antigen: not known. This sample was included in a study of T-cell reconstitution after alpha-beta-depleted transplantation in children. Preparation of the TCRbeta library involved a method that used unique molecular identifiers. TCRdb itself ran the PCR reads through MiXCR, one entry per CDR3 protein. The table includes some 840,000 distinct CDR3 sequences, under 20% detected once. General study points: Several hundred graft clones that had expanded were reportedly the source of alpha-beta T cells about two months after transplant.

The CDR3 extends over 15 amino acids. CDR1 and CDR2 (germline): MNHEY, SMNVEV (reference sequence). V lost 3 bases and J lost 0, with 12 bases in between. The sequence was collected from a male patient younger than 18 who had a stem cell transplant for acute lymphoblastic leukemia, so the T cells may come from the graft donor. This chain links TRBV27 with TRBJ2-7; either TRBD1 or TRBD2 may supply D (5 bases each). The specimen comprised PBMCs, mostly from graft donor cells, sampled 360 days after TCRalphabeta/CD19-depleted stem cell transplant. Here the CDR3 reads CASSFSPGSSYEQYF. CDR3 sequence (DNA): TGTGCCAGCAGTTTTTCCCCAGGGAGCTCCTACGAGCAGTACTTC.